This TCR beta chain was sequenced in a study of cytotoxic CD8 clonotypes in ibrutinib-treated CLL. General study findings and limits: Few clonotypes were public, and these shrank or held steady under treatment. Starting clonality was above that of age-matched healthy donors and tracked circulating CD8+ T-cell counts. Clonality rose at ibrutinib response, held steady in sustained remission, and fell toward baseline at progression.

T cells were sequenced at a targeted depth of 1 in 200,000 to 1 in 1 million. The assay was immunoSEQ multiplex PCR, and TCRdb's table has in-frame clones only and misses some. Altogether around 53,000 clones are present, about 54% being singletons, with the ten largest covering more than 20%. This clone was picked up a small number of times. Antigen specificity is unknown. The sequenced sample was PBMCs, obtained at disease progression, from a patient treated with ibrutinib. The TCR originated in a human donor with chronic lymphocytic leukemia.

CDR3 DNA sequence: TGTGCCAGCAGCTTAGTACCCGGGGAGCTGTTTTTT. Residues: CASSLVPGELFF. The gene calls are TRBV7-8 and TRBJ2-2; D unclear. The V and J ends lost 1 base and 6 bases respectively, with 3 bases between them. The CDR3 has 12 amino acids. The germline V gene has CDR1 SGHVS and CDR2 FQNEAQ.